The rows below give T cell receptor beta chains drawn from one sample of a study of blood T cell repertoires in COVID-19. Here immunoSEQ multiplex PCR was the method, and the copy in TCRdb shows in-frame clones only, minus some. Among 250,000 to 300,000 clones listed, around 90% were seen once. Sequencing input: PBMCs or T cells enriched from blood (not recorded which). The source of these receptors is a woman aged 30 to 39 who had recovered from COVID-19. The CDR3 runs from the conserved cysteine through the conserved F or W. Fields, in order: clone size, V gene, CDR3 protein. Clone sizes are given selectively: once, few, many, or a class where the clone is expanded.

abundance: NA; v_gene: TRBV11-2; CDR3aa: CASSLEGRGSGANVLTF
abundance: NA; v_gene: TRBV5-4; CDR3aa: CASSLKTGNSYEQYF
abundance: NA; v_gene: TRBV18; CDR3aa: CASSPSPSGDTQYF
abundance: NA; v_gene: TRBV27; CDR3aa: CASSFSDRVNEQFF
abundance: few; v_gene: TRBV9; CDR3aa: CASSVPDRSSYNEQFF
abundance: NA; v_gene: TRBV5-1; CDR3aa: CASSLGHFTNTGELFF
abundance: NA; v_gene: TRBV6-4; CDR3aa: CASSDSSGRLYTQYF
abundance: NA; v_gene: TRBV7-9; CDR3aa: CASSLTGDTEAFF
abundance: NA; v_gene: TRBV19; CDR3aa: CASTSPLGGSSNQPQHF
abundance: NA; v_gene: TRBV14; CDR3aa: CASSQDSKVNARTSGYYEQYF
abundance: few; v_gene: TRBV5-8; CDR3aa: CASSRDRATNEKLFF
abundance: NA; v_gene: TRBV27; CDR3aa: CASSWTSGRPIDEQFF
abundance: once; v_gene: TRBV6-5; CDR3aa: CASSPGDSSGNEQFF
abundance: NA; v_gene: TRBV28; CDR3aa: CASGDRVNEKLFF
abundance: NA; v_gene: TRBV10-2; CDR3aa: CASGTANNQPQHF
abundance: NA; v_gene: TRBV6-1; CDR3aa: CASSEVAGARTDTQYF
abundance: NA; v_gene: TRBV5-1; CDR3aa: CASSSEGTSGRYYEQYF
abundance: NA; v_gene: TRBV7-3; CDR3aa: CASSLPRGTGELFF
abundance: NA; v_gene: TRBV10-3; CDR3aa: CAISEPAGGGMGELFF
abundance: NA; v_gene: TRBV11-2; CDR3aa: CASSPVGQGDTQYF
abundance: NA; v_gene: TRBV30; CDR3aa: CAWSQTGNQPQHF
abundance: NA; v_gene: TRBV20-1; CDR3aa: CSASGETYEQYF
abundance: NA; v_gene: TRBV9; CDR3aa: CASSPTTTSFRSYEAFF
abundance: NA; v_gene: TRBV7-9; CDR3aa: CASSPTDRGQQKGYTF
abundance: NA; v_gene: TRBV9; CDR3aa: CASSARDSSGNTIYF
abundance: NA; v_gene: TRBV6-2/TRBV6-3; CDR3aa: CASSWTGSSYEQYF
abundance: NA; v_gene: TRBV9; CDR3aa: CASSPRQGIPSPLHF
abundance: NA; v_gene: TRBV3-1/TRBV3-2; CDR3aa: CASSQVHHTGELFF
abundance: NA; v_gene: TRBV20-1; CDR3aa: CSASARETQYF
abundance: NA; v_gene: TRBV15; CDR3aa: CATSEDTYSYEQYF
abundance: NA; v_gene: TRBV14; CDR3aa: CASSKVAEQETQYF
abundance: NA; v_gene: TRBV10-1; CDR3aa: CASSNTQGFAFVSPDTQYF
abundance: NA; v_gene: TRBV18; CDR3aa: CASTDRNTEAFF
abundance: NA; v_gene: TRBV7-3; CDR3aa: CASSRQGGTEAFF
abundance: NA; v_gene: TRBV19; CDR3aa: CATPEWESGELFF
abundance: NA; v_gene: TRBV15; CDR3aa: CATSREGMGEWGERDNEQFF
abundance: NA; v_gene: TRBV28; CDR3aa: CATQTRDYEQYF
abundance: NA; v_gene: TRBV5-1; CDR3aa: CASSRWTSPTGELFF
abundance: NA; v_gene: TRBV2; CDR3aa: CASSEVRSSRMAGNTIYF
abundance: once; v_gene: TRBV19; CDR3aa: CASSGQYEQYF
abundance: NA; v_gene: TRBV6-2/TRBV6-3; CDR3aa: CASSYEYRAGYTEAFF
abundance: NA; v_gene: TRBV5-4; CDR3aa: CASSLTTDSYEQYF
abundance: NA; v_gene: TRBV12-3/TRBV12-4; CDR3aa: CASRLAGGNEQFF
abundance: NA; v_gene: TRBV19; CDR3aa: CASSTPGTTGAWGWNEQFF
abundance: once; v_gene: TRBV19; CDR3aa: CASSPDTGETQYF
abundance: NA; v_gene: TRBV3-1/TRBV3-2; CDR3aa: CASSQEPFRPSTDTQYF
abundance: once; v_gene: TRBV5-4; CDR3aa: CASSRGGTGELFF
abundance: NA; v_gene: TRBV30; CDR3aa: CAWSERPSSYNSPLHF
abundance: NA; v_gene: TRBV5-1; CDR3aa: CASSLMGSSLSGNTIYF
abundance: NA; v_gene: TRBV7-3; CDR3aa: CASSLGLSTEAFF
abundance: NA; v_gene: TRBV7-6; CDR3aa: CASSPRLAPINEQFF
abundance: NA; v_gene: TRBV30; CDR3aa: CAWNAGGYGTQYF
abundance: NA; v_gene: TRBV3-1/TRBV3-2; CDR3aa: CASSQGRGNHQPQHF
abundance: few; v_gene: TRBV7-9; CDR3aa: CASSLANLTGPGSYEQYF
abundance: NA; v_gene: TRBV3-1/TRBV3-2; CDR3aa: CASSQDTREGAEQYF
abundance: NA; v_gene: TRBV23-1; CDR3aa: CARVIAGGKETQYF
abundance: NA; v_gene: TRBV5-1; CDR3aa: CASSLAEGYEQYF
abundance: NA; v_gene: TRBV7-2; CDR3aa: CASSQRGGGEYQETQYF
abundance: NA; v_gene: TRBV5-4; CDR3aa: CASSLTGEYSPLHF
abundance: few; v_gene: TRBV6-5; CDR3aa: CASSRTDNQPQHF